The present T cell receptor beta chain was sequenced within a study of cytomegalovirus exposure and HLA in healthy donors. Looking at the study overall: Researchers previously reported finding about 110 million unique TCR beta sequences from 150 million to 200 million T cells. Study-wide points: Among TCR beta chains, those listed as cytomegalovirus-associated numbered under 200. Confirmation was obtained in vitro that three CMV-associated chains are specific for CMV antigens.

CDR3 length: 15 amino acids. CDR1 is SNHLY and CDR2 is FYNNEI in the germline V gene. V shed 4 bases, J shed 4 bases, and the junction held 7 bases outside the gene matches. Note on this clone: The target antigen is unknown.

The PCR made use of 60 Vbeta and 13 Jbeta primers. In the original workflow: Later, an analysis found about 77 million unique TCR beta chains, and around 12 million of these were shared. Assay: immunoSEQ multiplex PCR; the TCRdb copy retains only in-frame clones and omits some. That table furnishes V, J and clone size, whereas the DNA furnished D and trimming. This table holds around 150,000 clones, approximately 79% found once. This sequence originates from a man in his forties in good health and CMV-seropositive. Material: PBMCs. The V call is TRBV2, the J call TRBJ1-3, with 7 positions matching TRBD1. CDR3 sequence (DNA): TGTGCCAGCAGTGGATTACAGGGGTGGGGAAACACCATATATTTT. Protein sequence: CASSGLQGWGNTIYF.